This TCR beta chain was sequenced in a study of blood T cell repertoires in COVID-19. Overall study: T cells, B-cell-depleted T cells, or PBMCs supplied cDNA or gDNA.

Original methodology: Estimation of nucleated cell counts was performed using reference gene primer amplification. Sequencing used immunoSEQ multiplex PCR; TCRdb keeps in-frame clones, though not all of them. That table furnishes V, J and clone size, whereas the DNA furnished D and trimming. Seen here are 200,000 to 300,000 clones, approximately 90% observed once, and the top ten hold 3% to 4.5%. Germline V gene data show CDR1 as SGHTA and CDR2 as FQGTGA. The V and J ends lost 5 bases and 4 bases respectively, with 15 bases between them. This CDR3 spans 15 amino acids. In this sample, this clone turned up once.

The V call is TRBV7-3, the J call TRBJ2-1, with D possibly being TRBD2 (5 bases). The specimen sequenced was peripheral blood. The sequence was obtained from a woman aged 40 to 55 with acute or convalescent COVID-19. The CDR3, as DNA: TGTGCCAGCAGCCCCCGGGAAGCGGTATACAATGAGCAGTTCTTC. It specifies CASSPREAVYNEQFF.